These 4 T cell receptor beta chains originate from one sample sequenced in a study of T cells in localized non-small cell lung cancer. Libraries were prepared by immunoSEQ multiplex PCR; TCRdb keeps only in-frame clonotypes and omits some of them. The repertoire holds approximately 30,000 clones, with about 92% as singletons. Sequencing used peripheral blood, obtained before any cancer treatment. Receptor source: a female donor older than 55 with stage I lung adenocarcinoma.

This rearrangement joins TRBV14 to TRBJ1-1; D remains unclear. V shed 4 bases and J shed 2 bases, with 11 bases lying between them. CDR1 and CDR2 from the germline V gene are SGHDN and FVKESK. CDR3 size: 14 residues. CDR3 region: CASSRRAINTEAFF. The CDR3 DNA follows: TGTGCCAGCAGCCGTCGGGCGATCAACACTGAAGCTTTCTTT.

The chain carries TRBV7-9 and TRBJ1-2; D gene ambiguous. Trimming took off 1 base at V and 0 bases at J, with 6 bases between the two ends. Germline-derived CDR1 and CDR2 are SEHNR and FQNEAQ (reference sequence). CDR3 size: 14 residues. The CDR3 DNA sequence: TGTGCCAGCAGCTTAGAAGGGACTAACTATGGCTACACCTTC. This encodes CASSLEGTNYGYTF.

V is TRBV4-3 and J is TRBJ2-1, with 7 bases that match TRBD2. V lost 4 bases, J lost 4 bases, and 10 bases stayed unmatched. The CDR3 is 16 residues long. Germline V gene sequence: CDR1 LGHNA, CDR2 YSLEER. CDR3 in DNA: TGCGCCAGCAGCCCAGGCAGGAGCGGGATTTACAATGAGCAGTTCTTC. Amino acids: CASSPGRSGIYNEQFF.

J is TRBJ1-2 and V is TRBV7-9; D call uncertain. The V end was cut by 8 bases, the J end by 5 bases, with 24 bases between. Germline CDR1 reads SEHNR; CDR2 reads FQNEAQ (reference sequence). CDR3 length equals 16 residues. The chain's CDR3 is CASRPPVRAAYYGYTF. CDR3 in DNA: TGTGCCAGCCGTCCTCCTGTCCGGGCAGCTTATTATGGCTACACCTTC.